The clone carrying this TCR beta chain was seen a few times. Its antigen remains unidentified. The source of the sample is a study of identical twins. Study results and limitations: Cross-sectional statistical analysis, not tracking of the same donors, underpinned the conclusions. With monozygotic twins, out-of-frame TCR alpha sharing exceeded what models estimated. There were fewer insertions in abundant cord blood beta clonotypes, but memory repertoires showed no such pattern.

TCRdb independently ran MiXCR on the 5' RACE reads; one entry per CDR3 protein. The profile shows about 920,000 distinct CDR3 sequences, about 12% of them singletons. Germline lookup yields CDR1 KGHDR and CDR2 SFDVKD. The CDR3 covers 16 residues. Trimming shortened V by 3 bases and J by 7 bases, and 21 bases separated the two germline ends. This sample was shared with a second study, whose subject was yellow fever vaccine responses in identical twins.

The sample taken for sequencing was PBMCs. This clonotype was sampled from a woman between 18 and 29 years old in good health. This chain uses TRBV24-1 with TRBJ2-7, with D possibly TRBD2 on 6 matching bases. CDR3 amino acids: CATSDPLRGTSGEQYF. CDR3 sequence (DNA): TGTGCCACCAGTGATCCCCTTCGCGGGACCTCAGGTGAGCAGTACTTC.